Included here is one TCR beta chain sequence, with context. This record comes from a study of cytomegalovirus exposure and HLA in healthy donors. In the PCR, 60 Vbeta and 13 Jbeta primers were used. Measured with immunoSEQ multiplex PCR; TCRdb has only the in-frame clones, and not every one. Among some 200,000 clones listed, 65% to 80% were seen once. The sample comprised PBMCs. This sequence was found in a girl aged 2-10 years in good health and CMV-seronegative.

CDR3 sequence (DNA): TGCGCCAGCAGACTAGCGGGATCCGATACGCAGTATTTT. Translated: CASRLAGSDTQYF. This chain connects TRBV5-1 to TRBJ2-3; 10 nucleotides align to TRBD2. Per the germline V gene, CDR1 is SGHRS and CDR2 is YFSETQ. V dropped 5 bases and J dropped 6; count of bases not matched to a gene: 3. This CDR3 region has 13 residues. The whole variable domain, remainder taken from reference TRBV5-1 and TRBJ2-3, is KAGVTQTPRYLIKTRGQQVTLSCSPISGHRSVSWYQQTPGQGLQFLFEYFSETQRNKGNFPGRFSGRQFSNSRSEMNVSTLELGDSALYLCASRLAGSDTQYFGPGTRLTVL.